Described below is a single TCR beta chain sequence and its context. Antigen unknown. These data are taken from a study of shared clonotypes between healthy human individuals. The study's findings and limits: When compared with the clonotypes that were shared by all four sorted-subset donors, the non-shared clonotypes turned out to have lower generation probabilities. Naive subsets, compared against memory subsets, generally had larger estimated richness values.

For sorted subsets, approximately 0.2 ug DNA per replicate equaled roughly 29,000 T cell genomes. Original handling: Owing to the provision of junction-only sequences devoid of quality scores by immunoSEQ, filtering differed. Sequencing used immunoSEQ multiplex PCR; TCRdb keeps in-frame clones, though not all of them. V, J and clone size reflect that table, while D and trimming were determined from the DNA. The sample records about 1.5 million clones, approximately 98% being singletons. Germline assignment: CDR1 SGDLS and CDR2 YYNGEE. There are 15 residues in the CDR3. V dropped 5 bases and J dropped 0; count of bases not matched to a gene: 2.

Sequenced material: naive CD4+ T cells sorted from blood. Stated subset: CD45RA+ positively selected. This clonotype originated in a man in his thirties or forties in good health. This chain links TRBV9 with TRBJ2-2; 9 positions match TRBD1. CDR3 DNA: TGTGCCAGCAGGACAGGGGGTCCGAACACCGGGGAGCTGTTTTTT. Translating gives CASRTGGPNTGELFF.